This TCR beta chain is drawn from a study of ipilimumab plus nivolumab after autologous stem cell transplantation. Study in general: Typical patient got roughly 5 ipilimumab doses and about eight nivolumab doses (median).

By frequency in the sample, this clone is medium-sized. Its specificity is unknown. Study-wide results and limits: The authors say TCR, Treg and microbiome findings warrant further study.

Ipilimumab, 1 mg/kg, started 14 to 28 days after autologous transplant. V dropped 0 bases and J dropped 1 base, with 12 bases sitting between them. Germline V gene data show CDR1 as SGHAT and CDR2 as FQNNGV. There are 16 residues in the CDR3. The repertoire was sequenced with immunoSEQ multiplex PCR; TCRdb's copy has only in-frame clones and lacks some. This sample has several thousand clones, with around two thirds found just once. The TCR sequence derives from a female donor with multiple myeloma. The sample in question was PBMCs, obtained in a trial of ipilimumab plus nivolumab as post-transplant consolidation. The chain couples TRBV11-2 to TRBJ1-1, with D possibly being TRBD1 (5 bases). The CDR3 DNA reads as TGTGCCAGCAGCTTAGAACCTTTGACAGCGAACACTGAAGCTTTCTTT. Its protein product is CASSLEPLTANTEAFF. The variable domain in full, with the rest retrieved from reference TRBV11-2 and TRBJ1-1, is EAGVAQSPRYKIIEKRQSVAFWCNPISGHATLYWYQQILGQGPKLLIQFQNNGVVDDSQLPKDRFSAERLKGVDSTLKIQPAKLEDSAVYLCASSLEPLTANTEAFFGQGTRLTVV.